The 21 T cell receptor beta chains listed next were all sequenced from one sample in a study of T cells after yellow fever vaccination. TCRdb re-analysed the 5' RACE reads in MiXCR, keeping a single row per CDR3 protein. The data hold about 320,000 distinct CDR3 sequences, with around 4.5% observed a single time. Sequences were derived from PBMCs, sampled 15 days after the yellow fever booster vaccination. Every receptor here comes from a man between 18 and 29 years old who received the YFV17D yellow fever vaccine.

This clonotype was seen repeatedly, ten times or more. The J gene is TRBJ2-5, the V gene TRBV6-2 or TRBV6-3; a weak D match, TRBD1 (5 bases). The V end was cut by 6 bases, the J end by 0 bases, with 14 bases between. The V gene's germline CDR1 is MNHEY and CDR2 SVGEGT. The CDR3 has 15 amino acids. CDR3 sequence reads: CASSVGAWYQETQYF. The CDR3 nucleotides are TGTGCCAGCAGCGTTGGGGCTTGGTACCAAGAGACCCAGTACTTC.

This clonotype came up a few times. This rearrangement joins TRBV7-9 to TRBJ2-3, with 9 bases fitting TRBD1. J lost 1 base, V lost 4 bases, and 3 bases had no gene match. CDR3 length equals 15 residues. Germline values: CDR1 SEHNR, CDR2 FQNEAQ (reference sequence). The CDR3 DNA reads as TGTGCCAGCAGCTCCCGGGACAGGGGCACAGATACGCAGTATTTT. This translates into CASSSRDRGTDTQYF.

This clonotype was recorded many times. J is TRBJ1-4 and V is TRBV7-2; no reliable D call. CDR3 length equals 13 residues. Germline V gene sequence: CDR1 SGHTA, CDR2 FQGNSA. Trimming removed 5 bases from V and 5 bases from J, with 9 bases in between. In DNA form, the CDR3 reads TGTGCCAGCAGCCTGAAATGGAATGAAAAACTGTTTTTT. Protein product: CASSLKWNEKLFF. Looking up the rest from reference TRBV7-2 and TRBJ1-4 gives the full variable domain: GAGVSQSPSNKVTEKGKDVELRCDPISGHTALYWYRQSLGQGLEFLIYFQGNSAPDKSGLPSDRFSAERTGGSVSTLTIQRTQQEDSAVYLCASSLKWNEKLFFGSGTQLSVL.

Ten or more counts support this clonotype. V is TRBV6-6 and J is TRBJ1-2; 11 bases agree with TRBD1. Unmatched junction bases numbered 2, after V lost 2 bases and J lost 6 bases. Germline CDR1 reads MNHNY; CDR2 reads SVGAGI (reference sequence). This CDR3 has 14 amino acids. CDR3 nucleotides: TGTGCCAGCAGTTACCCGGACAGGGGGCATGGCTACACCTTC. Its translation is CASSYPDRGHGYTF.

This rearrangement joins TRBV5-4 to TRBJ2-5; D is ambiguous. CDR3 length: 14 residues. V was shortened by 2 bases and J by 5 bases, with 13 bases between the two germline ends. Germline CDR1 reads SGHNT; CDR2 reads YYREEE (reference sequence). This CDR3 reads CASSLQGLRETQYF. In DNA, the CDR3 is TGTGCCAGCAGCTTACAAGGCTTGCGGGAGACCCAGTACTTC.

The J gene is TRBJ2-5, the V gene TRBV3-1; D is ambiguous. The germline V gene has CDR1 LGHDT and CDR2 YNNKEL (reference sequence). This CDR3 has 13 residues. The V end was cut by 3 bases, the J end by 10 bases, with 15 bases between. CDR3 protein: CASSQSRHLNQYF. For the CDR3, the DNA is TGTGCCAGCAGCCAGTCCCGGCACCTCAACCAGTACTTC.

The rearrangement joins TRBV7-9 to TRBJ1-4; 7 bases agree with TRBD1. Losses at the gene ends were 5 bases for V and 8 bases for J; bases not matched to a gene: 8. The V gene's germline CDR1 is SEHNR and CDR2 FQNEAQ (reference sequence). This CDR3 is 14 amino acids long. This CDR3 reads CASSTRTGEEKLFF. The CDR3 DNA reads TGTGCCAGCAGCACCCGGACAGGAGAAGAAAAACTGTTTTTT. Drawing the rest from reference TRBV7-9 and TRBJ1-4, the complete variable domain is DTGVSQNPRHKITKRGQNVTFRCDPISEHNRLYWYRQTLGQGPEFLTYFQNEAQLEKSRLLSDRFSAERPKGSFSTLEIQRTEQGDSAMYLCASSTRTGEEKLFFGSGTQLSVL.

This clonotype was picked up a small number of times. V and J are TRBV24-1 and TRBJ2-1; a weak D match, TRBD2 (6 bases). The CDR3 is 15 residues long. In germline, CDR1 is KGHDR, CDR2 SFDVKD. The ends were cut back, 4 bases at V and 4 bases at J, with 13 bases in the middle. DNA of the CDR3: TGTGCCACCAGTGACTCAAGGGACTTTTACAATGAGCAGTTCTTC. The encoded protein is CATSDSRDFYNEQFF.

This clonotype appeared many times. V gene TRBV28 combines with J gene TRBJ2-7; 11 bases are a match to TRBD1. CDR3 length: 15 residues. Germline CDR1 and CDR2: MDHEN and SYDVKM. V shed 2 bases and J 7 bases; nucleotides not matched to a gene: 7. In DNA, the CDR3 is TGTGCCAGCAGTTTAAGTGGACAGGGGGCTGGTGAGCAGTACGTC. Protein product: CASSLSGQGAGEQYV.

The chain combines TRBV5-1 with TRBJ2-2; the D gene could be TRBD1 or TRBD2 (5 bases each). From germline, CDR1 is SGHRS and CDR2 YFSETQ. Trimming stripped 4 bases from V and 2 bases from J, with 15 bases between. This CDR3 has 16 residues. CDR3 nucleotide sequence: TGCGCCAGCAGCCGGAGTGGGACGGGAAACACCGGGGAGCTGTTTTTT. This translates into CASSRSGTGNTGELFF.

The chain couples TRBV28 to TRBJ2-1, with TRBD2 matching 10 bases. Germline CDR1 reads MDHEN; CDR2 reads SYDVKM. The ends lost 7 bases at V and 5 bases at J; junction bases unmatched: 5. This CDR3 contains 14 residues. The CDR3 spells CASTRLAGDNEQFF. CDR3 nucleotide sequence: TGTGCCAGCACTCGGCTAGCGGGGGACAATGAGCAGTTCTTC.

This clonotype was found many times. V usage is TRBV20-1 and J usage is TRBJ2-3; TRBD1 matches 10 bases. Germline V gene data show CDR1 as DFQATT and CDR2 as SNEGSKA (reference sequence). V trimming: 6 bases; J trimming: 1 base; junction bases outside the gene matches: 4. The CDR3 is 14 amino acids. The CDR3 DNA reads TGCAGTGCAGCCGGGACAGGGGGCACAGATACGCAGTATTTT. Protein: CSAAGTGGTDTQYF.

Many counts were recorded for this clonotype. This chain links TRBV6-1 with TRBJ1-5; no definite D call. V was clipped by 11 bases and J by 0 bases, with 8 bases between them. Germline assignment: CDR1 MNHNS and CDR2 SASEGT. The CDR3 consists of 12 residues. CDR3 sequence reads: CAVGGSNQPQHF. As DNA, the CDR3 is TGTGCCGTGGGAGGTAGCAATCAGCCCCAGCATTTT.

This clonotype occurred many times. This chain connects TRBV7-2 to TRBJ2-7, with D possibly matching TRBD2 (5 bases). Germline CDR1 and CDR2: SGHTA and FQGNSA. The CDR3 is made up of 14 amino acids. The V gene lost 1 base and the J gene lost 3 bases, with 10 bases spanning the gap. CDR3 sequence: CASSLVRDYYEQYV. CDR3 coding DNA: TGTGCCAGCAGCTTAGTTCGGGATTACTACGAGCAGTACGTC.

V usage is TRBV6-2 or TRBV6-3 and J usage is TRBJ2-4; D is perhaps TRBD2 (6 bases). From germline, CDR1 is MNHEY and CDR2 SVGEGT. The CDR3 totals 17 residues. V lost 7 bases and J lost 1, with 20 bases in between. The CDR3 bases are TGTGCCAGCACCTCCCTGGAGGGCTGGGGCGCCAAAAACATTCAGTACTTC. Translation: CASTSLEGWGAKNIQYF.

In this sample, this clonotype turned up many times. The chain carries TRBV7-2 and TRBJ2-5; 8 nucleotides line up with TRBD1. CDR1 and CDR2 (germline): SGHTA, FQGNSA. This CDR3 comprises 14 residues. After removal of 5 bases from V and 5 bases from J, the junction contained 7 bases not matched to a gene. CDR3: CASSPDRGWETQYF. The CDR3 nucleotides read TGTGCCAGCAGCCCAGACAGGGGTTGGGAGACCCAGTACTTC.

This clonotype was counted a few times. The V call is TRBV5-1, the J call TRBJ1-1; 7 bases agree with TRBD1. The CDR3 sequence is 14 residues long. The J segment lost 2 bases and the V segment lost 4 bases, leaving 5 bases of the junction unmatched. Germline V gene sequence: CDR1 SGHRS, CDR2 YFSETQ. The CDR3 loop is CASSAGQPNTEAFF. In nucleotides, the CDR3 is TGCGCCAGCAGCGCGGGACAGCCCAACACTGAAGCTTTCTTT. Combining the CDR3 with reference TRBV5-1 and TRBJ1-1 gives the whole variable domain KAGVTQTPRYLIKTRGQQVTLSCSPISGHRSVSWYQQTPGQGLQFLFEYFSETQRNKGNFPGRFSGRQFSNSRSEMNVSTLELGDSALYLCASSAGQPNTEAFFGQGTRLTVV.

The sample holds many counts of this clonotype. CDR3 residues: CASSFAAREQFF. The CDR3 nucleotides are TGTGCCAGCAGCTTCGCAGCCCGCGAGCAGTTCTTC. The chain is built from TRBV7-2 and TRBJ2-1, with unresolved D. The length of the CDR3 is 12 residues. Trimming stripped 3 bases from V and 10 bases from J, with 10 bases between. Germline CDR1 reads SGHTA; CDR2 reads FQGNSA.

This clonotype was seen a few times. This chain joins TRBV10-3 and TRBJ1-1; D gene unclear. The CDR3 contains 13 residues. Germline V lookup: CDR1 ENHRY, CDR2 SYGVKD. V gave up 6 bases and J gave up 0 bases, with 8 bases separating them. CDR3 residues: CAIRATLNTEAFF. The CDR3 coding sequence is TGTGCCATCAGGGCCACTTTGAACACTGAAGCTTTCTTT.

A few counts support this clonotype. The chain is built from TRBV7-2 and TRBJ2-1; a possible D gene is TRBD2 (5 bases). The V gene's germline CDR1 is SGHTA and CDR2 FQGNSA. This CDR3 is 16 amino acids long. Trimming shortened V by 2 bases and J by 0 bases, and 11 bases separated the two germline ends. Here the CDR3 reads CASSLRSTSSYNEQFF. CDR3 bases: TGTGCCAGCAGCTTAAGGTCTACTAGCTCCTACAATGAGCAGTTCTTC.

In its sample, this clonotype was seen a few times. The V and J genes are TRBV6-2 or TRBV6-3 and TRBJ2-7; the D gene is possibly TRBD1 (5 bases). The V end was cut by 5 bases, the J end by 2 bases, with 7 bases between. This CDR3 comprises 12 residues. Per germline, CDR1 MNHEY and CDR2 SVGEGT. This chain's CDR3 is CASSQTAYEQYF. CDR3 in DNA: TGTGCCAGCAGTCAGACAGCCTACGAGCAGTACTTC.